Listed here are 29 T cell receptor beta chains from one sample, sequenced in a study of early T cells in non-severe SARS-CoV-2 infection. Using its own MiXCR run on the 5' RACE reads, TCRdb lists one record per CDR3 protein. The table records about 100,000 distinct CDR3 sequences, approximately 13% of them present only once. The sequencing sample was made of whole blood. These receptor sequences come from an adult who was a healthcare worker with PCR-confirmed SARS-CoV-2 infection or an uninfected control (not recorded which).

This clonotype was found a few times. This chain joins TRBV5-1 and TRBJ2-7; 7 bases align to TRBD1. Germline CDR1 is SGHRS and CDR2 is YFSETQ. The CDR3 is 14 amino acids. The junction had 5 bases not matched to a gene; V was cut back by 0 bases and J by 5 bases. CDR3 loop: CASSLGQGLDEQYF. Written as DNA, the CDR3 is TGCGCCAGCAGCTTGGGACAGGGCCTCGACGAGCAGTACTTC.

This clonotype was detected a few times. The chain employs TRBV29-1 and TRBJ2-5; tentative D call: TRBD2 (5 bases). Per the germline V gene, CDR1 is SQVTM and CDR2 is ANQGSEA. V lost 7 bases, J lost 1 base, and 7 bases lay in between. The CDR3 is 11 amino acids. The CDR3, as DNA: TGCAGCGCCGGGGTCCAAGAGACCCAGTACTTC. Its translation: CSAGVQETQYF.

The rearrangement joins TRBV14 to TRBJ1-2, with D maybe TRBD1 (5 bases). The CDR3 sequence is 14 residues long. Germline CDR1 is SGHDN and CDR2 is FVKESK. V was shortened by 2 bases and J by 4 bases, with 11 bases between the two germline ends. The CDR3 DNA is TGTGCCAGCAGCCAACTTGACAGCTTCTATGGCTACACCTTC. This sequence encodes CASSQLDSFYGYTF.

This clonotype occurred many times. The chain has TRBV6-5 and TRBJ1-6, with D unclear. CDR3 length: 14 residues. Germline CDR1 is MNHEY and CDR2 is SVGAGI. Trimming shortened V by 6 bases and J by 7 bases, and 13 bases separated the two germline ends. CDR3 nucleotides: TGTGCCAGCAGGTTCAGAGGGAGCAATTCACCCCTCCACTTT. Protein product: CASRFRGSNSPLHF.

The V and J genes are TRBV7-9 and TRBJ2-2; D remains ambiguous. V was pared by 1 base and J by 1 base, with 7 bases between. The CDR3 runs to 15 residues. The germline CDR1 and CDR2 sequences are SEHNR and FQNEAQ (reference sequence). CDR3 DNA: TGTGCCAGCAGCTTAGGACGGCAGAACACCGGGGAGCTGTTTTTT. Translation: CASSLGRQNTGELFF.

The chain couples TRBV7-2 to TRBJ2-1, with D possibly matching TRBD1 (5 bases). CDR1 is SGHTA and CDR2 is FQGNSA in the germline V gene. The CDR3 consists of 13 residues. The germline V and J ends were trimmed by 5 bases and 8 bases, with 13 bases remaining between them. As DNA, the CDR3 is TGTGCCAGCAGCCTTTCCCCAGGGTATGAGCAGTTCTTC. Its translation is CASSLSPGYEQFF.

This clonotype was observed many times. V gene TRBV5-8 combines with J gene TRBJ1-5, with D perhaps TRBD1 (5 bases). This CDR3 is built from 15 residues. V lost 2 bases, J lost 6 bases, and 15 bases lay in between. In germline, CDR1 is SGHTS, CDR2 YDEGEE. CDR3 in amino acids: CASSFGARDAQPQHF. As DNA, the CDR3 is TGTGCCAGCAGCTTTGGGGCACGAGATGCTCAGCCCCAGCATTTT.

V gene TRBV4-2 combines with J gene TRBJ2-1; maybe TRBD2 (6 bases). The CDR3 covers 14 residues. V was cut by 0 bases and J by 8 bases, with 11 bases left in between. Per the germline V gene, CDR1 is LGHNA and CDR2 is YNFKEQ. The CDR3 nucleotides are TGTGCCAGCAGCCAAGATCAACTAGCATATGAGCAGTTCTTC. Encoded protein: CASSQDQLAYEQFF.

With regard to this clonotype: A much bigger clone sits one base away, suggesting this may be a read error. The chain recombines TRBV28 with TRBJ1-1, with a tentative D call TRBD1 (5 bases). Looked up from germline, CDR1 is MDHEN and CDR2 is SYDVKM. The CDR3 totals 14 residues. Trimming removed 10 bases from V and 5 bases from J, with 20 bases in between. The DNA of the CDR3 is TGTGCCAACAGAACCCCAGGGTACGGGACTGAAGCTTTCTTT. This gives the protein CANRTPGYGTEAFF.

This clonotype was picked up a small number of times. CDR3 protein: CASSPGGRETQYF. CDR3 DNA: TGTGCCAGCAGCCCGGGGGGCCGGGAGACCCAGTACTTC. V gene TRBV7-2 combines with J gene TRBJ2-5, with a tentative D call TRBD2 (7 bases). The CDR3 totals 13 residues. Germline assignment: CDR1 SGHTA and CDR2 FQGNSA. V was pared by 5 bases and J by 5 bases, with 12 bases between.

The chain combines TRBV6-6 with TRBJ1-1; perhaps TRBD1 as D (6 bases). The germline V gene has CDR1 MNHNY and CDR2 SVGAGI (reference sequence). V lost 6 bases and J lost 1, with 12 bases in between. The CDR3 has 14 amino acids. CDR3 coding DNA: TGTGCCAGCAGGCCGCAGGGGACGAACACTGAAGCTTTCTTT. Translation gives CASRPQGTNTEAFF.

This clonotype was observed a few times. V usage is TRBV29-1 and J usage is TRBJ1-2, with a weak D call TRBD1 (6 bases). The CDR3 sequence is 12 residues long. Germline CDR1 is SQVTM and CDR2 is ANQGSEA. Trimming pared 5 bases from V and 7 bases from J, leaving 14 bases between. CDR3 amino acids: CSVLGGAAGYTF. The CDR3 DNA reads as TGCAGCGTTCTGGGGGGCGCAGCTGGCTACACCTTC.

This clonotype appeared a few times. The V and J genes are TRBV10-3 and TRBJ1-1; 7 bases fit TRBD1. In germline, CDR1 is ENHRY, CDR2 SYGVKD. This CDR3 is built from 15 residues. V lost 4 bases, J lost 8 bases, and 13 bases stayed unmatched. CDR3 sequence (DNA): TGTGCCATCAGTGGGGGGGGACAGTCACTTCGAGAAGCTTTCTTT. Translated: CAISGGGQSLREAFF.

CDR3 DNA sequence: TGCAGCGCACTTGGAAATAATGAAAAACTGTTTTTT. The encoded protein is CSALGNNEKLFF. The chain couples TRBV29-1 to TRBJ1-4; D unclear. Trimming cost V 7 bases and J 4 bases, with 10 bases left between them. The germline gives CDR1 SQVTM, CDR2 ANQGSEA. The CDR3 covers 12 residues.

The chain links TRBV14 to TRBJ2-2, with no clear D. CDR3 length: 13 amino acids. The germline CDR1 and CDR2 sequences are SGHDN and FVKESK. Trimming removed 3 bases from V and 1 base from J, with 3 bases in between. This CDR3 reads CASSQVNTGELFF. For the CDR3, the DNA is TGTGCCAGCAGCCAGGTGAACACCGGGGAGCTGTTTTTT.

This clonotype was picked up many times. V gene TRBV14 combines with J gene TRBJ2-3, with 13 bases matching TRBD2. The CDR3 spans 18 residues. V lost 5 bases to trimming and J lost 1 base; unmatched junction nucleotides: 9. CDR1 and CDR2 from the germline V gene are SGHDN and FVKESK. Here the CDR3 reads CASSSRTSGGRGTDTQYF. The CDR3 nucleotides read TGTGCCAGCAGCTCTCGGACTAGCGGGGGAAGAGGCACAGATACGCAGTATTTT.

The rearrangement uses TRBV5-5 and TRBJ1-4, with 7 bases matching TRBD1. Trimming removed 4 bases from V and 7 bases from J; junction bases left unmatched: 10. From germline, CDR1 is SGHKS and CDR2 YYEKEE (reference sequence). The CDR3 consists of 15 residues. CDR3 in amino acids: CASSVAGGGTEKLFF. The CDR3 DNA sequence: TGTGCCAGCAGCGTGGCAGGGGGTGGCACTGAAAAACTGTTTTTT.

This clonotype was seen ten or more times. This chain uses TRBV28 with TRBJ2-1; a possible D gene is TRBD2 (5 bases). The CDR3 sequence is 16 residues long. Germline V gene sequence: CDR1 MDHEN, CDR2 SYDVKM. Trimming removed 5 bases from V and 7 bases from J, with 21 bases in between. CDR3 region: CASSPRVRAGINEQFF. The CDR3 region has the DNA TGTGCCAGCAGTCCCCGGGTGCGGGCTGGGATAAATGAGCAGTTCTTC. Full variable domain (missing parts from reference TRBV28 and TRBJ2-1): DVKVTQSSRYLVKRTGEKVFLECVQDMDHENMFWYRQDPGLGLRLIYFSYDVKMKEKGDIPEGYSVSREKKERFSLILESASTNQTSMYLCASSPRVRAGINEQFFGPGTRLTVL.

The chain has TRBV27 and TRBJ2-5; no definite D call. Germline CDR1 MNHEY, CDR2 SMNVEV (reference sequence). This CDR3 comprises 15 residues. Trimming cost V 1 base and J 8 bases, with 17 bases left between them. Here the CDR3 DNA reads TGTGCCAGCAGTTTATTGGGTGTGGCAGGTGGTACCCAGTACTTC. This translates into CASSLLGVAGGTQYF.

In its sample, this clonotype was seen many times. The V call is TRBV12-3 or TRBV12-4, the J call TRBJ2-3; 7 bases line up with TRBD1. With V trimmed by 6 bases and J by 6 bases, 9 bases remained unmatched. The CDR3 is 14 residues long. As DNA, the CDR3 is TGTGCCAGCAGGACGACAGGGTCGGGGGATACGCAGTATTTT. Its translation is CASRTTGSGDTQYF.

This clonotype was recorded a few times. This chain uses TRBV6-5 with TRBJ2-3, with D possibly TRBD2 on 5 matching bases. The CDR3 loop spans 14 amino acids. V was clipped by 7 bases and J by 2 bases, with 13 bases between them. CDR1 is MNHEY and CDR2 is SVGAGI in the germline V gene. In DNA form, the CDR3 reads TGTGCCAGCACCCTAACGACTACCACAGATACGCAGTATTTT. It is translated as CASTLTTTTDTQYF.

This clonotype was seen many times. The J gene is TRBJ2-1, the V gene TRBV2; 9 positions agree with TRBD2. The CDR3 runs 14 residues. The germline CDR1 and CDR2 sequences are SNHLY and FYNNEI. V lost 7 bases and J lost 7; bases outside the gene matches: 8. The CDR3 sequence: CASKERGALNEQFF. For the CDR3, the DNA is TGTGCCAGCAAGGAGCGGGGGGCTCTTAATGAGCAGTTCTTC. The variable domain in full, with the rest retrieved from reference TRBV2 and TRBJ2-1, is EPEVTQTPSHQVTQMGQEVILRCVPISNHLYFYWYRQILGQKVEFLVSFYNNEISEKSEIFDDQFSVERPDGSNFTLKIRSTKLEDSAMYFCASKERGALNEQFFGPGTRLTVL.

This clonotype turned up a few times. The chain employs TRBV6-5 and TRBJ1-2; possibly TRBD1 for D (5 bases). The germline V gene has CDR1 MNHEY and CDR2 SVGAGI. With 7 bases removed from V and 2 bases from J, the gap between germline ends came to 8 bases. This CDR3 contains 12 residues. CDR3 DNA sequence: TGTGCCAGCACAGGGCCGAACTATGGCTACACCTTC. It encodes CASTGPNYGYTF.

This clonotype has a handful of counts. This sequence joins TRBV25-1 and TRBJ1-2; tentatively, D is TRBD1 (6 bases). Germline values: CDR1 MGHDK, CDR2 SYGVNS. CDR3 size: 14 residues. The V end lost 6 bases, the J end lost 3 bases, and 14 bases lay between the germline ends. CDR3 DNA sequence: TGTGCCAGCAGCCGTTTGGGGGGCCACTATGGCTACACCTTC. Amino acids: CASSRLGGHYGYTF.

There are many counts of this clonotype. V gene TRBV27 combines with J gene TRBJ2-7, with D perhaps TRBD1 (5 bases). Trimming removed 6 bases at V and 2 bases at J, with 11 bases between. The germline V gene encodes CDR1 MNHEY and CDR2 SMNVEV (reference sequence). There are 13 residues in the CDR3. CDR3 protein: CASRKGATYEQYF. The CDR3 region has the DNA TGTGCCAGCAGGAAAGGGGCCACCTACGAGCAGTACTTC.

This clonotype was seen repeatedly, ten times or more. The chain recombines TRBV4-3 with TRBJ2-7; D unclear. Trimming pared 1 base from V and 2 bases from J, leaving 12 bases between. CDR3 length: 15 residues. Germline CDR1 is LGHNA and CDR2 is YSLEER. The CDR3 DNA reads as TGCGCCAGCAGCCAAGGGCGGACGGCGACCTACGAGCAGTACTTC. Amino acids: CASSQGRTATYEQYF.

This clonotype was seen a few times. This sequence joins TRBV28 and TRBJ2-1; no firm D call. CDR1 is MDHEN, CDR2 SYDVKM, per germline. CDR3 length: 15 residues. Trimming pared 5 bases from V and 7 bases from J, leaving 18 bases between. Here the CDR3 reads CASSGVGTVTNEQFF. The CDR3 nucleotides are TGTGCCAGCAGTGGGGTGGGCACCGTTACGAATGAGCAGTTCTTC.

The V and J genes are TRBV10-3 and TRBJ1-1; possibly TRBD1 for D (5 bases). V lost 5 bases and J lost 4, with 23 bases in between. The germline V gene encodes CDR1 ENHRY and CDR2 SYGVKD. The CDR3 is 17 amino acids. CDR3 sequence: CAISSEWSSYQGTEAFF. DNA of the CDR3: TGTGCCATCAGTTCAGAATGGTCGTCCTACCAGGGCACTGAAGCTTTCTTT.

This clonotype has a count of ten or more. The chain couples TRBV7-6 to TRBJ2-2; D uncertain. The germline CDR1 and CDR2 sequences are SGHVS and FNYEAQ. The CDR3 sequence is 13 residues long. Trimming stripped 5 bases from V and 7 bases from J, with 11 bases between. The DNA for the CDR3 is TGTGCCAGCAGCCCCAGAATGAGCGGGGAGCTGTTTTTT. This sequence encodes CASSPRMSGELFF.